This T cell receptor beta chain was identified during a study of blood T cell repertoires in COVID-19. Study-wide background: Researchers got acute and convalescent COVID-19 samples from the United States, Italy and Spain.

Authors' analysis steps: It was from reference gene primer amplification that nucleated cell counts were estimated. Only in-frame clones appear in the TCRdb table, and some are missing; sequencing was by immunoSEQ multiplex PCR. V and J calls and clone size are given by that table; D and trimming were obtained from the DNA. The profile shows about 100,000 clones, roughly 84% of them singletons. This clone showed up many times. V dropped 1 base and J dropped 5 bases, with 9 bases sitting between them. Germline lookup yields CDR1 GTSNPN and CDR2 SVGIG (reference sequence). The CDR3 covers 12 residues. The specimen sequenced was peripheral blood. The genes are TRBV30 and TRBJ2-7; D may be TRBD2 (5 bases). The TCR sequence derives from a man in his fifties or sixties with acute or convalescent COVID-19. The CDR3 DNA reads TGTGCCTGGAGTGCGACGGGGAACGAGCAGTACGTC. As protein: CAWSATGNEQYV.